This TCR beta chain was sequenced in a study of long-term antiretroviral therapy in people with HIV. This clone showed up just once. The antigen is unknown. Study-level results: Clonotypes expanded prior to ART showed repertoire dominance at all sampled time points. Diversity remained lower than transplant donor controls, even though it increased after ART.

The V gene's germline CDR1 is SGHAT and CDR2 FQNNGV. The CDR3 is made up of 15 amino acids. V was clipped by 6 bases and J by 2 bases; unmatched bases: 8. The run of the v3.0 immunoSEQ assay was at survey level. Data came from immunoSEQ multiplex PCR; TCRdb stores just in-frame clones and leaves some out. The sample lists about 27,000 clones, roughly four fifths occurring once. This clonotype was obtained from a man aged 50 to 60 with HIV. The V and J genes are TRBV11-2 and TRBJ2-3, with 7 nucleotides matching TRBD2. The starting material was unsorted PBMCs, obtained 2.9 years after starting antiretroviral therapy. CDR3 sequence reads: CASSSSGGNTDTQYF. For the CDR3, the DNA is TGTGCCAGCAGTAGCTCCGGGGGGAACACAGATACGCAGTATTTT.